The 15 T cell receptor beta chains given below trace back to one sample, sequenced in a study of radiotherapy plus CTLA-4 blockade in lung cancer (dated by TCRdb to 2016 to 2019). The method behind the library was the immunoSEQ multiplex PCR assay. Imported from immuneACCESS, the table was reduced by TCRdb to in-frame sequences with V and J called. These copies leave out some clones; in studies compared against another copy, an unresolved V gene accounts for under half, and the cause of the remainder is not known. The sample yields under 95,000 clones; under 80% were counted once. The ten top clones hold over 20% of the sample. Sequenced here: peripheral blood, sampled from a patient treated with radiotherapy plus ipilimumab. These receptors originate from a human donor with non-small cell lung cancer whose response to radiotherapy plus ipilimumab could not be evaluated. Some clones in this sample may be carry-over from other donors' samples.

The chain links TRBV7-9 to TRBJ2-3; D may be TRBD1 (5 bases). With 6 bases removed from V and 8 bases from J, the gap between germline ends came to 30 bases. The CDR3 extends over 18 amino acids. Germline V lookup: CDR1 SEHNR, CDR2 FQNEAQ (reference sequence). The DNA for the CDR3 is TGTGCCAGCAGTTCCCGGCCGACAGCTCAATACGCAGCCGGTACGCAGTATTTT. Translated: CASSSRPTAQYAAGTQYF.

This rearrangement joins TRBV19 to TRBJ1-2; D remains ambiguous. The V gene lost 3 bases and the J gene lost 2 bases, with 7 bases spanning the gap. This CDR3 spans 13 amino acids. Germline CDR1 reads LNHDA; CDR2 reads SQIVND (reference sequence). The DNA for the CDR3 is TGTGCCAGTAGTATGGGAGGGAACTATGGCTACACCTTC. Translation: CASSMGGNYGYTF.

This rearrangement joins TRBV18 to TRBJ2-1; D call uncertain. The CDR3 covers 17 residues. V lost 3 bases, J lost 5 bases, and 20 bases lay in between. Germline assignment: CDR1 KGHSH and CDR2 LQKENI. This chain's CDR3 is CASSPDTNTYTHNEQFF. CDR3 nucleotides: TGTGCCAGCTCACCCGACACAAATACTTATACCCACAATGAGCAGTTCTTC.

This clone appeared a few times. CDR3 sequence reads: CASSNTGQDNEQFF. DNA of the CDR3: TGTGCCAGCTCGAATACAGGGCAGGACAATGAGCAGTTCTTC. V usage is TRBV18 and J usage is TRBJ2-1, with TRBD1 as a possible D gene (6 bases). The germline V gene encodes CDR1 KGHSH and CDR2 LQKENI. Trimming stripped 6 bases from V and 5 bases from J, with 14 bases between. CDR3 length equals 14 residues.

The gene calls are TRBV7-8 and TRBJ2-7; D possibly corresponds to TRBD1 (6 bases). Trimming took off 0 bases at V and 4 bases at J, with 13 bases between the two ends. CDR1 SGHVS and CDR2 FQNEAQ come from the germline V gene. The CDR3 loop spans 15 amino acids. The DNA of the CDR3 is TGTGCCAGCAGCTTAGCCCAACCCGGACAGTACGAGCAGTACTTC. This gives the protein CASSLAQPGQYEQYF.

V is TRBV10-2 and J is TRBJ2-7, with 9 bases that match TRBD2. CDR1 is WSHSY, CDR2 SAAADI, per germline. The CDR3 covers 15 residues. J gave up 5 bases and V 9 bases, and 14 bases lay outside the gene matches. In DNA form, the CDR3 reads TGCGCCAGGATCTCCGGGACTAGCCCTCTGGACGAGCAGTACTTC. Its translation: CARISGTSPLDEQYF.

The count of this clone is one. The junction differs from germline at one of its ends, possibly a read error. Other DNA sequences within the sample encode an identical CDR3. V and J are TRBV18 and TRBJ1-3; D not resolved. This CDR3 contains 15 residues. Germline V CDR1 and CDR2: KGHSH, LQKENI. The CDR3 sequence is CASSPEANSGNTIYF. The DNA of the CDR3 is TGTGCTAGCTCACCAGAGGCGAACTCTGGAAACACCATATATTTT.

V is TRBV19 and J is TRBJ1-5; 8 bases match TRBD1. The CDR3 is 13 amino acids. The germline gives CDR1 LNHDA, CDR2 SQIVND (reference sequence). V lost 3 bases to trimming and J lost 8 bases; unmatched junction nucleotides: 3. The CDR3 coding sequence is TGTGCCAGTAGTATGCCAGGGGGCAAGCCCCAGCATTTT. Residues: CASSMPGGKPQHF.

This chain joins TRBV27 and TRBJ2-6, with 9 bases that match TRBD1. Germline V gene sequence: CDR1 MNHEY, CDR2 SMNVEV (reference sequence). The trim removed 6 bases at V and 4 bases at J, leaving 10 bases unmatched. The CDR3 has 17 residues. The CDR3 is CASRLGTGRVGANVLTF. CDR3 bases: TGTGCCAGCAGACTCGGGACAGGGAGGGTCGGGGCCAACGTCCTGACTTTC.

DNA of the CDR3: TGTGCCAGCAGTTTATTGGGCAGGGATTCCTCTGGGGCCAACGTCCTGACTTTC. Translated: CASSLLGRDSSGANVLTF. V and J are TRBV28 and TRBJ2-6; maybe TRBD1 (5 bases). Germline V gene data show CDR1 as MDHEN and CDR2 as SYDVKM. The CDR3 sequence is 18 residues long. V gave up 1 base and J gave up 0 bases, with 13 bases separating them.

There are a few counts of this clone. This chain connects TRBV7-2 to TRBJ1-3, with D uncertain. Germline CDR1 and CDR2: SGHTA and FQGNSA. V dropped 5 bases and J dropped 1 base, with 9 bases sitting between them. The CDR3 loop spans 14 amino acids. The CDR3 DNA follows: TGTGCCAGCAGCCCACAGAGTTCTGGAAACACCATATATTTT. This encodes CASSPQSSGNTIYF.

The chain links TRBV5-1 to TRBJ2-1; perhaps TRBD1 as D (5 bases). This CDR3 has 15 amino acids. V dropped 3 bases and J dropped 0 bases, with 10 bases sitting between them. The germline gives CDR1 SGHRS, CDR2 YFSETQ. CDR3 protein: CASSSTASSYNEQFF. The CDR3 DNA is TGCGCCAGCAGCTCGACAGCGAGCTCCTACAATGAGCAGTTCTTC.

The CDR3 sequence is CASRRGNEQFF. DNA for the CDR3: TGTGCCAGCAGACGGGGCAATGAGCAGTTCTTC. The chain combines TRBV2 with TRBJ2-1, with TRBD2 as a possible D gene (5 bases). The V end lost 6 bases, the J end lost 6 bases, and 6 bases lay between the germline ends. Germline CDR1 SNHLY, CDR2 FYNNEI. The CDR3 has 11 residues.

V is TRBV28 and J is TRBJ2-1, with 10 positions matching TRBD1. The CDR3 has 16 residues. V lost 6 bases to trimming and J lost 2 bases; unmatched junction nucleotides: 7. Germline CDR1 is MDHEN and CDR2 is SYDVKM. The CDR3 loop reads CASSLPGTGAYNEQFF. The CDR3 bases are TGTGCCAGCAGCCTCCCCGGGACAGGGGCCTACAATGAGCAGTTCTTC.

The CDR3: CASSGLAEYNEQFF. CDR3 DNA: TGTGCCAGCAGTGGGCTAGCGGAGTACAATGAGCAGTTCTTC. The rearrangement uses TRBV2 and TRBJ2-1; 7 bases fit TRBD2. This CDR3 region has 14 residues. CDR1 and CDR2 (germline): SNHLY, FYNNEI. V lost 4 bases to trimming and J lost 4 bases; unmatched junction nucleotides: 4.